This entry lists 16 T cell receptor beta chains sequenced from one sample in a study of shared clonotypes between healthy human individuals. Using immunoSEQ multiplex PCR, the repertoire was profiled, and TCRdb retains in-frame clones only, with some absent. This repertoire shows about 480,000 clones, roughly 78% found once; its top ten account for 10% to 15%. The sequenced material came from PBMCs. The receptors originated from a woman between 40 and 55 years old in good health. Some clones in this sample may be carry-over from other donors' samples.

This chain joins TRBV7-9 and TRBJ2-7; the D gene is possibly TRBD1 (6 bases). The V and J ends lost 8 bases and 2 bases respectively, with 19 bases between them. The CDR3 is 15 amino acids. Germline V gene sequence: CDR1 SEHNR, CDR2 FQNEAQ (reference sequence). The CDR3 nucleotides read TGTGCCAGCGTTTACTCCAGGGGATTACCCTACGAGCAGTACTTC. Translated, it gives CASVYSRGLPYEQYF. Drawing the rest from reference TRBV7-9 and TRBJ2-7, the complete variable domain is DTGVSQNPRHKITKRGQNVTFRCDPISEHNRLYWYRQTLGQGPEFLTYFQNEAQLEKSRLLSDRFSAERPKGSFSTLEIQRTEQGDSAMYLCASVYSRGLPYEQYFGPGTRLTVT.

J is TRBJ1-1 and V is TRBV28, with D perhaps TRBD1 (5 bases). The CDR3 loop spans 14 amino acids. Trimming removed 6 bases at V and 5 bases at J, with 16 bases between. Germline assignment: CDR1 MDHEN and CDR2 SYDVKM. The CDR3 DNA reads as TGTGCCAGCAGGGGCGCGGGGGTGCGGACTGAAGCTTTCTTT. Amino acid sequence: CASRGAGVRTEAFF.

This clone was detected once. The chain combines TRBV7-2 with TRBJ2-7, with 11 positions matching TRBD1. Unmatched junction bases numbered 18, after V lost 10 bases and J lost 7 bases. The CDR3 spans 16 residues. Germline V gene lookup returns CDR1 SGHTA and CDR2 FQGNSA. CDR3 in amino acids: CATTPSMLGTGGEQYF. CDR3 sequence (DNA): TGTGCCACTACACCCTCAATGCTGGGGACAGGGGGAGAGCAGTACTTC.

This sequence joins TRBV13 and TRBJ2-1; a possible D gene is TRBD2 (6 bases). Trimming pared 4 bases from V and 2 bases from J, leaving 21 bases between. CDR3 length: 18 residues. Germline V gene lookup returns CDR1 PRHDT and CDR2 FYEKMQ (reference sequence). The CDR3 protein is CASSSPGPLRETYNEQFF. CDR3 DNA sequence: TGTGCCAGCAGCTCCCCCGGGCCCCTACGGGAGACCTACAATGAGCAGTTCTTC.

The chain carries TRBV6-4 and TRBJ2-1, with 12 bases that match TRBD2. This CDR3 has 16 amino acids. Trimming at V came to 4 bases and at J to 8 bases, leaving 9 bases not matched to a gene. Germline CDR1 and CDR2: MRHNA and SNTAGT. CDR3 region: CASSALGTSGSDEQFF. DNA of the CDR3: TGTGCCAGCAGTGCCCTCGGGACTAGCGGGTCCGATGAGCAGTTCTTC.

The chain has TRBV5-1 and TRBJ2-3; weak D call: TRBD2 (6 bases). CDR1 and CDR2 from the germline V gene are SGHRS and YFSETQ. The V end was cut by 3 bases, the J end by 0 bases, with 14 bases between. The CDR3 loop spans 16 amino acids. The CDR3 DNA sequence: TGCGCCAGCAGCTCCGGGGACTCGATTAGCACAGATACGCAGTATTTT. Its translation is CASSSGDSISTDTQYF.

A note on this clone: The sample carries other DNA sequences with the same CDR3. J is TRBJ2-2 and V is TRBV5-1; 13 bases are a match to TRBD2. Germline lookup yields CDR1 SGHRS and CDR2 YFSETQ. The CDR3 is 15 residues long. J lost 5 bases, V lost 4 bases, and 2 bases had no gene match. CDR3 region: CASSPGLAGTGELFF. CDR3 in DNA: TGCGCCAGCAGCCCGGGACTAGCGGGAACCGGGGAGCTGTTTTTT.

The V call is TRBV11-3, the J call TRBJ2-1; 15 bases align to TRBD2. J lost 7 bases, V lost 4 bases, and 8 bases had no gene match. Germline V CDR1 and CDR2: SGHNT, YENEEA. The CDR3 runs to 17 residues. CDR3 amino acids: CASSSGLAGGPMNEQFF. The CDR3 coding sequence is TGTGCCAGCAGCTCAGGACTAGCGGGAGGGCCGATGAATGAGCAGTTCTTC.

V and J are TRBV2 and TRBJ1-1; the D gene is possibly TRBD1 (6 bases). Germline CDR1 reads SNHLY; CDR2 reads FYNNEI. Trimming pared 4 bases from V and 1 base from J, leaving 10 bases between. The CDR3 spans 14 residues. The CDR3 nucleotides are TGTGCCAGCAGTGCGACAGGTGGGAACACTGAAGCTTTCTTT. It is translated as CASSATGGNTEAFF.

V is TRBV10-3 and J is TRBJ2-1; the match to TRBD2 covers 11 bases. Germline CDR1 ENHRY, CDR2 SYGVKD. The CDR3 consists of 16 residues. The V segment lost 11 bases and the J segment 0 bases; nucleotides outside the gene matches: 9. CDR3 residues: CASRATSGSSYNEQFF. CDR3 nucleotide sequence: TGTGCCTCCCGAGCAACTAGCGGGAGCTCCTACAATGAGCAGTTCTTC.

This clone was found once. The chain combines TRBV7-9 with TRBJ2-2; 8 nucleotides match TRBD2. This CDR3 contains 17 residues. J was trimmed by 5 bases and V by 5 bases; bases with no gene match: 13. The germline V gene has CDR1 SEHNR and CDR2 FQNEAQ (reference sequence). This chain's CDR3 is CASSPQSSGSLTGELFF. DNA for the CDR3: TGTGCCAGCAGCCCCCAATCCAGCGGGAGCTTGACCGGGGAGCTGTTTTTT. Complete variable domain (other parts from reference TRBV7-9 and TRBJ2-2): DTGVSQNPRHKITKRGQNVTFRCDPISEHNRLYWYRQTLGQGPEFLTYFQNEAQLEKSRLLSDRFSAERPKGSFSTLEIQRTEQGDSAMYLCASSPQSSGSLTGELFFGEGSRLTVL.

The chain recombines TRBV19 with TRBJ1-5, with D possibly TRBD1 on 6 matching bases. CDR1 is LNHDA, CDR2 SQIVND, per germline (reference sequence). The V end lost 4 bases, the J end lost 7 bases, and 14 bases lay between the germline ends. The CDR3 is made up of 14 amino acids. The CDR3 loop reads CASSTRTASQPQHF. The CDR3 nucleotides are TGTGCCAGTAGTACCCGGACAGCTAGCCAGCCCCAGCATTTT.

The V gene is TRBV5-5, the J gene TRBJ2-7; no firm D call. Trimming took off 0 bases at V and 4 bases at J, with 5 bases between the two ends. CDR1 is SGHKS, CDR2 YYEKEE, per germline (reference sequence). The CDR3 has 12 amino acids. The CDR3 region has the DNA TGTGCCAGCAGCTTGGAGGTGTACGAGCAGTACTTC. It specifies CASSLEVYEQYF.

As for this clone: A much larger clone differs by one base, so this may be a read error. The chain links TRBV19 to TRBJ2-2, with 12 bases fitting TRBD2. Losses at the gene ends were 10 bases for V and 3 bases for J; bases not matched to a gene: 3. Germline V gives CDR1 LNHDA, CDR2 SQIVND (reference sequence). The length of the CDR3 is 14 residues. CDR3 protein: CATRLAGDTGELFF. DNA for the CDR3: TGTGCCACTAGACTAGCGGGAGACACCGGGGAGCTGTTTTTT.

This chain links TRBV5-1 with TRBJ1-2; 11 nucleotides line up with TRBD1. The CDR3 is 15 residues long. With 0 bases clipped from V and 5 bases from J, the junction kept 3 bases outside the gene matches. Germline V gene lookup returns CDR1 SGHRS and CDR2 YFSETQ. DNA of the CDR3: TGCGCCAGCAGCTTGGACGGGACAGGGGGGTATGGCTACACCTTC. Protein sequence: CASSLDGTGGYGYTF.

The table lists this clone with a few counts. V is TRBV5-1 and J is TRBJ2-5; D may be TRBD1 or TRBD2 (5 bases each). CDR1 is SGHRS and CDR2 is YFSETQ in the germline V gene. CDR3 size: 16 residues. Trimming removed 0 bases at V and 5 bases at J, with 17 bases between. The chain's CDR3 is CASSLEPTARGETQYF. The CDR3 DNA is TGCGCCAGCAGCTTGGAGCCGACAGCGCGAGGGGAGACCCAGTACTTC. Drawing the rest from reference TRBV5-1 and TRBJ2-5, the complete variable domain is KAGVTQTPRYLIKTRGQQVTLSCSPISGHRSVSWYQQTPGQGLQFLFEYFSETQRNKGNFPGRFSGRQFSNSRSEMNVSTLELGDSALYLCASSLEPTARGETQYFGPGTRLLVL.